This T cell receptor (beta chain) is drawn from a study of T cells expressing NK-cell markers. The germline gives CDR1 LNHNV, CDR2 YYDKDF (reference sequence). The CDR3 runs to 13 residues. After re-calling the 5' RACE reads, TCRdb lists one entry per CDR3 protein, DNA absent. This table holds about half a million distinct CDR3 sequences. Sequenced material: blood T cells: a sorted CD56 or NKG2C T cell subset, CD4+ or CD8+ T cells, or bulk PBMC T cells (not recorded which). The TCR sequence derives from a woman in her forties or fifties in good health. The V and J genes are TRBV15 and TRBJ2-3. The CDR3: CATSRRLADTQYF.